A single sample gave rise to the 7 T cell receptor beta chains below, sequenced in a study of identical twins. TCRdb passed the 5' RACE reads through MiXCR, listing each CDR3 protein once. The sample lists about 500,000 distinct CDR3 sequences; 13% to 15% were seen once. These data are also associated with another study on yellow fever vaccine responses in identical twins.

Material for sequencing was CD4+ T cells sorted from blood. These receptor sequences come from a woman between 18 and 29 years old in good health.

CDR3 bases: TGCGCCAGCAGCCAAGACTCCGGGAACCACCAGAACACCGGGGAGCTGTTTTTT. Its protein is CASSQDSGNHQNTGELFF. The chain employs TRBV4-1 and TRBJ2-2, with D possibly matching TRBD2 (5 bases). This CDR3 has 18 residues. The ends were cut back, 0 bases at V and 1 base at J, with 15 bases in the middle. Germline V gives CDR1 MGHRA, CDR2 YSYEKL.

A remark on this clonotype: Mismatch with germline at one junction end may stem from a read error. The chain couples TRBV20-1 to TRBJ2-5; possibly TRBD2 for D (5 bases). Germline-derived CDR1 and CDR2 are DFQATT and SNEGSKA (reference sequence). CDR3 length: 13 residues. The CDR3 DNA reads TGCAGTGAAGGACGGACTGCACAAGAAACCCAGTACTTC. This encodes CSEGRTAQETQYF.

This clonotype turned up a few times. The chain employs TRBV5-4 and TRBJ2-1; the match to TRBD1 covers 7 bases. CDR1 is SGHNT, CDR2 YYREEE, per germline (reference sequence). V was clipped by 4 bases and J by 4 bases; unmatched bases: 11. The CDR3 is 16 amino acids. CDR3 amino acids: CASSLLDRDVYNEQFF. The CDR3 coding sequence is TGTGCCAGCAGCCTATTAGACAGGGACGTTTACAATGAGCAGTTCTTC.

The V gene is TRBV7-9, the J gene TRBJ2-5; 8 nucleotides align to TRBD2. The V and J ends lost 5 bases and 2 bases, in that order; junction bases with no gene match: 4. Looked up from germline, CDR1 is SEHNR and CDR2 is FQNEAQ (reference sequence). The CDR3 extends over 14 amino acids. This chain's CDR3 is CASSAGLAQETQYF. The CDR3 bases are TGTGCCAGCAGCGCCGGACTAGCTCAAGAGACCCAGTACTTC.

The sample holds a few counts of this clonotype. This chain connects TRBV6-5 to TRBJ1-6, with TRBD1 identical over 8 bases. This CDR3 is built from 15 residues. Germline-derived CDR1 and CDR2 are MNHEY and SVGAGI. V dropped 5 bases and J dropped 9; count of bases not matched to a gene: 9. CDR3 nucleotide sequence: TGTGCCAGCAGTCTACGCGGGACAGGCGGTTCACCCCTCCACTTT. It yields the protein CASSLRGTGGSPLHF.

This clonotype was seen a handful of times. V usage is TRBV18 and J usage is TRBJ2-7; TRBD1 agrees at 8 bases. Germline values: CDR1 KGHSH, CDR2 LQKENI. CDR3 length: 15 amino acids. V lost 3 bases to trimming and J lost 2 bases; unmatched junction nucleotides: 6. The CDR3 nucleotides read TGTGCCAGCTCACCCTCTCGGGACAGGACCTACGAGCAGTACTTC. It yields the protein CASSPSRDRTYEQYF.

Only a few counts were recorded for this clonotype. CDR3 region: CASSGVRREETQYF. CDR3 DNA sequence: TGTGCCAGCAGCGGCGTGCGGCGGGAGGAGACCCAGTACTTC. V usage is TRBV5-5 and J usage is TRBJ2-5, with 7 positions matching TRBD2. There are 14 residues in the CDR3. In germline, CDR1 is SGHKS, CDR2 YYEKEE (reference sequence). With V trimmed by 4 bases and J by 5 bases, 8 bases remained unmatched.